This is a list of T cell receptor beta chains from one sample in a study of CD4 T cells in relation to SARS-CoV-2 and coronaviruses. These receptors are not linked to any known antigen. The repertoire was sequenced with immunoSEQ multiplex PCR; TCRdb's copy has only in-frame clones and lacks some. The table records about 16,000 clones, about 80% of them present only once. The sample was CD4+ T cells from PBMCs, cultured in vitro. The receptors were gathered from a human donor in good health. Each CDR3 is given with its conserved first and last residue. The order of the fields is V gene, clone size, D gene, CDR3 length, J gene, CDR3 DNA, CDR3 protein. A D gene is named only where the DNA matches it firmly. A clone size is listed for some rows: how often the clone was seen (once, few, many), or a class if it is expanded.

V gene: TRBV3-1/TRBV3-2; clone size: -; D gene: TRBD2; CDR3 length: 16; J gene: TRBJ2-2; CDR3 DNA: TGTGCCAGCAGCCAAGACCTCCTAGCGGTCGGCGGGGAGCTGTTTTTT; CDR3 protein: CASSQDLLAVGGELFF
V gene: TRBV9; clone size: -; D gene: TRBD1; CDR3 length: 20; J gene: TRBJ2-6; CDR3 DNA: TGTGCCAGCAGCGCGAGGACAGGGGGGTACGAAATCTCTGGGGCCAACGTCCTGACTTTC; CDR3 protein: CASSARTGGYEISGANVLTF
V gene: TRBV3-1/TRBV3-2; clone size: once; D gene: -; CDR3 length: 14; J gene: TRBJ2-3; CDR3 DNA: TGTGCCAGCAGCTTCCGAACCTTCACAGATACGCAGTATTTT; CDR3 protein: CASSFRTFTDTQYF
V gene: TRBV24-1; clone size: -; D gene: -; CDR3 length: 13; J gene: TRBJ1-1; CDR3 DNA: TGTGCCACCAGGCCGGGACAGAACACTGAAGCTTTCTTT; CDR3 protein: CATRPGQNTEAFF
V gene: TRBV18; clone size: -; D gene: -; CDR3 length: 17; J gene: TRBJ2-3; CDR3 DNA: TGTGCCAGCTCACCACTAGAAGTAAGTCCTGGGACAGATACGCAGTATTTT; CDR3 protein: CASSPLEVSPGTDTQYF
V gene: TRBV5-1; clone size: once; D gene: TRBD1; CDR3 length: 15; J gene: TRBJ1-3; CDR3 DNA: TGCGCCAGCAGCTGGGGGGACAGGGATGGAAACACCATATATTTT; CDR3 protein: CASSWGDRDGNTIYF
V gene: TRBV18; clone size: -; D gene: -; CDR3 length: 18; J gene: TRBJ2-1; CDR3 DNA: TGTGCCAGCTCACCACCTGGGGCATTCCAATTCTCCTACAATGAGCAGTTCTTC; CDR3 protein: CASSPPGAFQFSYNEQFF
V gene: TRBV4-1; clone size: -; D gene: TRBD1; CDR3 length: 18; J gene: TRBJ2-6; CDR3 DNA: TGCGCCAGCAGCCCGAAGGGACAGGGGGCGTCAGGGGCCAACGTCCTGACTTTC; CDR3 protein: CASSPKGQGASGANVLTF
V gene: TRBV11-3; clone size: once; D gene: -; CDR3 length: 13; J gene: TRBJ2-3; CDR3 DNA: TGTGCCAGCAGCCTAACCGCGTCAGATACGCAGTATTTT; CDR3 protein: CASSLTASDTQYF
V gene: TRBV19; clone size: -; D gene: -; CDR3 length: 14; J gene: TRBJ1-5; CDR3 DNA: TGTGCCAGTAGTATAGAGGGGAGCGGTCAGCCCCAGCATTTT; CDR3 protein: CASSIEGSGQPQHF
V gene: TRBV5-1; clone size: -; D gene: TRBD1; CDR3 length: 15; J gene: TRBJ2-1; CDR3 DNA: TGCGCCAGCAGCCTGGGACAGGTCTCCTACAATGAGCAGTTCTTC; CDR3 protein: CASSLGQVSYNEQFF
V gene: TRBV7-9; clone size: large; D gene: TRBD2; CDR3 length: 14; J gene: TRBJ2-7; CDR3 DNA: TGTGCCAGCAGCGGACTAGCGGGAGGGTACGAGCAGTACTTC; CDR3 protein: CASSGLAGGYEQYF
V gene: TRBV4-2; clone size: -; D gene: -; CDR3 length: 16; J gene: TRBJ1-4; CDR3 DNA: TGTGCCAGCAGCCAAGAAGGTTCGCGGGGTGTCGAAAAACTGTTTTTT; CDR3 protein: CASSQEGSRGVEKLFF
V gene: TRBV5-1; clone size: -; D gene: TRBD2; CDR3 length: 13; J gene: TRBJ2-5; CDR3 DNA: TGCGCCAGCAGGTTGGGACTAGAAGAGACCCAGTACTTC; CDR3 protein: CASRLGLEETQYF
V gene: TRBV12-3/TRBV12-4; clone size: -; D gene: -; CDR3 length: 13; J gene: TRBJ1-5; CDR3 DNA: TGTGCCAGCAGTTTAGAGGCGAATCAGCCCCAGCATTTT; CDR3 protein: CASSLEANQPQHF
V gene: TRBV9; clone size: few; D gene: -; CDR3 length: 15; J gene: TRBJ2-7; CDR3 DNA: TGTGCCAGCAGCGTAGGACAGGCTGGGTCCTACGAGCAGTACTTC; CDR3 protein: CASSVGQAGSYEQYF
V gene: TRBV24-1; clone size: few; D gene: TRBD1; CDR3 length: 13; J gene: TRBJ1-1; CDR3 DNA: TGTGCCACCAGTGATGACAGGGGACACGAAGCTTTCTTT; CDR3 protein: CATSDDRGHEAFF
V gene: TRBV27; clone size: -; D gene: -; CDR3 length: 17; J gene: TRBJ2-3; CDR3 DNA: TGTGCCAGCAGTTTATCGGGCCCGGTAAGGGGGGCGGATACGCAGTATTTT; CDR3 protein: CASSLSGPVRGADTQYF
V gene: TRBV7-3; clone size: -; D gene: -; CDR3 length: 16; J gene: TRBJ2-3; CDR3 DNA: TGTGCCAGCAGCCTCCAAGCCGCGGACAGCACAGATACGCAGTATTTT; CDR3 protein: CASSLQAADSTDTQYF
V gene: TRBV19; clone size: once; D gene: -; CDR3 length: 14; J gene: TRBJ1-4; CDR3 DNA: TGTGCCAGTAGTCCCTTGGACTCGGCGGGAAAACTGTTTTTT; CDR3 protein: CASSPLDSAGKLFF
V gene: TRBV5-1; clone size: -; D gene: TRBD2; CDR3 length: 14; J gene: TRBJ2-3; CDR3 DNA: TGCGCCAGCAGGCTAGCGGATAGCACAGATACGCAGTATTTT; CDR3 protein: CASRLADSTDTQYF
V gene: TRBV19; clone size: -; D gene: -; CDR3 length: 12; J gene: TRBJ2-3; CDR3 DNA: TGTGCCAGTAGACAAAGCGGAGATACGCAGTATTTT; CDR3 protein: CASRQSGDTQYF
V gene: TRBV7-9; clone size: -; D gene: -; CDR3 length: 14; J gene: TRBJ1-1; CDR3 DNA: TGTGCCAGCAGCCCAAGACGGGACAACACTGAAGCTTTCTTT; CDR3 protein: CASSPRRDNTEAFF
V gene: TRBV12-3/TRBV12-4; clone size: once; D gene: TRBD1; CDR3 length: 13; J gene: TRBJ1-1; CDR3 DNA: TGTGCCAGCAACCAACAGGGGGGGACTGAAGCTTTCTTT; CDR3 protein: CASNQQGGTEAFF
V gene: TRBV28; clone size: -; D gene: TRBD1; CDR3 length: 15; J gene: TRBJ2-7; CDR3 DNA: TGTGCCAGCAGCTCCGGGACAGGAGGCTCCTACGAGCAGTACTTC; CDR3 protein: CASSSGTGGSYEQYF
V gene: TRBV5-4; clone size: once; D gene: -; CDR3 length: 13; J gene: TRBJ2-3; CDR3 DNA: TGTGCCAGCAGCCAGCCAAACACAGATACGCAGTATTTT; CDR3 protein: CASSQPNTDTQYF
V gene: TRBV2; clone size: -; D gene: -; CDR3 length: 13; J gene: TRBJ1-2; CDR3 DNA: TGTGCCAGCAGTGAAGCTCCCAGGGCAGGCTACACCTTC; CDR3 protein: CASSEAPRAGYTF
V gene: TRBV5-4; clone size: -; D gene: -; CDR3 length: 14; J gene: TRBJ2-7; CDR3 DNA: TGTGCCAGCAGCGACGGGACGGGACGGTACGAGCAGTACTTC; CDR3 protein: CASSDGTGRYEQYF
V gene: TRBV19; clone size: -; D gene: -; CDR3 length: 15; J gene: TRBJ1-5; CDR3 DNA: TGTGCCAGTAGTATATTGTTCAGTAGCAATCAGCCCCAGCATTTT; CDR3 protein: CASSILFSSNQPQHF
V gene: TRBV7-9; clone size: -; D gene: -; CDR3 length: 14; J gene: TRBJ2-4; CDR3 DNA: TGTGCCAGCAGCTTATGGCAGGGTATCGACATTCAGTACTTC; CDR3 protein: CASSLWQGIDIQYF
V gene: TRBV11-2; clone size: -; D gene: -; CDR3 length: 15; J gene: TRBJ1-4; CDR3 DNA: TGTGCCAGCAGCACCGCAGGGAGATCTAATGAAAAACTGTTTTTT; CDR3 protein: CASSTAGRSNEKLFF
V gene: TRBV5-1; clone size: -; D gene: TRBD1; CDR3 length: 15; J gene: TRBJ1-1; CDR3 DNA: TGCGCCAGCAGCTCGCAGGGACAGGGTAACACTGAAGCTTTCTTT; CDR3 protein: CASSSQGQGNTEAFF
V gene: TRBV6-5; clone size: -; D gene: TRBD2; CDR3 length: 15; J gene: TRBJ2-7; CDR3 DNA: TGTGCCAGCAGTCCGCACGGGGGGGCTAGGTACGAGCAGTACTTC; CDR3 protein: CASSPHGGARYEQYF
V gene: TRBV18; clone size: medium-sized; D gene: -; CDR3 length: 16; J gene: TRBJ2-4; CDR3 DNA: TGTGCCAGCTCACCAAGGGACACCCTAGCCAAAAACATTCAGTACTTC; CDR3 protein: CASSPRDTLAKNIQYF
V gene: TRBV5-1; clone size: -; D gene: TRBD2; CDR3 length: 16; J gene: TRBJ2-7; CDR3 DNA: TGCGCCAGCAGCTTGGCACAGACTAGCGTCTACTACGAGCAGTACTTC; CDR3 protein: CASSLAQTSVYYEQYF
V gene: TRBV24-1; clone size: -; D gene: -; CDR3 length: 13; J gene: TRBJ1-2; CDR3 DNA: TGTGCCACCAGTGATTCGACAGAGTATGGCTACACCTTC; CDR3 protein: CATSDSTEYGYTF
V gene: TRBV3-1/TRBV3-2; clone size: medium-sized; D gene: TRBD2; CDR3 length: 16; J gene: TRBJ2-3; CDR3 DNA: TGTGCCAGCAGCCCTTTAGCGGGAGGGCCAACAGATACGCAGTATTTT; CDR3 protein: CASSPLAGGPTDTQYF
V gene: TRBV7-8; clone size: -; D gene: -; CDR3 length: 15; J gene: TRBJ2-1; CDR3 DNA: TGTGCCAGCAGCTACAACCGAGGGACTCGGAATGAGCAGTTCTTC; CDR3 protein: CASSYNRGTRNEQFF
V gene: TRBV11-3; clone size: -; D gene: -; CDR3 length: 13; J gene: TRBJ2-1; CDR3 DNA: TGTGCCAGCAGCCCGGGTACCTACAATGAGCAGTTCTTC; CDR3 protein: CASSPGTYNEQFF